Presented here are 7 T cell receptor beta chains from one specimen sequenced in a study of T-cell memory formation after mild COVID-19. TCRdb independently ran MiXCR on the 5' RACE reads; one entry per CDR3 protein. The sample lists fewer than 700,000 distinct CDR3 sequences; roughly 21% were seen once. The sample was PBMCs or a T cell subset sorted from them (not recorded which). Source of these receptors: an adult woman who had mild COVID-19 (a few samples of this study predate the infection). Cell type and time point are not known.

This clonotype has more than one count but fewer than ten. The chain joins TRBV30 to TRBJ1-1; D unclear. The CDR3 sequence is 11 residues long. Germline V CDR1 and CDR2: GTSNPN, SVGIG (reference sequence). V was shortened by 2 bases and J by 5 bases, with 6 bases between the two germline ends. CDR3 amino acids: CAWSRGTEAFF. The CDR3 coding sequence is TGTGCCTGGAGTCGAGGTACTGAAGCTTTCTTT.

For the CDR3, the DNA is TGCAGTGGAGGGACTCTTTCGGATACGCAGTATTTT. Translated: CSGGTLSDTQYF. This chain links TRBV20-1 with TRBJ2-3, with a possible D match to TRBD2 (6 bases). V shed 7 bases and J shed 6 bases, with 14 bases lying between them. Germline CDR1 reads DFQATT; CDR2 reads SNEGSKA (reference sequence). This CDR3 spans 12 amino acids.

Only a few counts were recorded for this clonotype. This chain connects TRBV6-5 to TRBJ1-1; maybe TRBD1 (5 bases). Trimming removed 6 bases from V and 1 base from J, with 9 bases in between. The CDR3 totals 13 residues. Per germline, CDR1 MNHEY and CDR2 SVGAGI. In nucleotides, the CDR3 is TGTGCCAGCAGGAATACAGGGAACACTGAAGCTTTCTTT. It codes for CASRNTGNTEAFF.

The gene calls are TRBV27 and TRBJ2-1; D perhaps matches TRBD2 (5 bases). V was clipped by 3 bases and J by 7 bases, with 13 bases between them. Per germline, CDR1 MNHEY and CDR2 SMNVEV (reference sequence). The CDR3 loop spans 14 amino acids. CDR3 loop: CASSLRTLGNEQFF. The DNA for the CDR3 is TGTGCCAGCAGTTTGAGGACTTTGGGTAATGAGCAGTTCTTC.

This clonotype was seen a handful of times. The rearrangement links TRBV29-1 to TRBJ2-7; TRBD2 matches 10 bases. The ends lost 5 bases at V and 6 bases at J; junction bases unmatched: 4. Germline assignment: CDR1 SQVTM and CDR2 ANQGSEA. This CDR3 is 12 amino acids long. The CDR3 reads CSVSTSGAEQYF. CDR3 coding DNA: TGCAGCGTTTCCACTAGCGGGGCCGAGCAGTACTTC.

The rearrangement links TRBV7-9 to TRBJ2-1, with D tentatively TRBD2 (5 bases). The germline V gene has CDR1 SEHNR and CDR2 FQNEAQ (reference sequence). The CDR3 consists of 12 residues. Trimming shortened V by 2 bases and J by 10 bases, and 9 bases separated the two germline ends. The CDR3 nucleotides are TGTGCCAGCAGCTTACCGGTAGCGGAGCAGTTCTTC. This encodes CASSLPVAEQFF.

This clonotype was observed a handful of times. The J gene is TRBJ1-2, the V gene TRBV29-1, with TRBD1 matching 7 bases. The CDR3 spans 13 residues. V dropped 6 bases and J dropped 6; count of bases not matched to a gene: 10. Germline V gene lookup returns CDR1 SQVTM and CDR2 ANQGSEA. In DNA form, the CDR3 reads TGCAGCGTCACGGACAGGACTCCCGATGGCTACACCTTC. Encoded protein: CSVTDRTPDGYTF. Filled out from reference TRBV29-1 and TRBJ1-2, the complete variable domain reads SAVISQKPSRDICQRGTSLTIQCQVDSQVTMMFWYRQQPGQSLTLIATANQGSEATYESGFVIDKFPISRPNLTFSTLTVSNMSPEDSSIYLCSVTDRTPDGYTFGSGTRLTVV.